This TCR beta chain was obtained from a study of blood T cells in healthy people across ages. This clonotype was found once. Together with a sample-barcoded 5' primer, a J-beta primer mix was included in a second PCR lasting 7 to 11 cycles. Sequencing of every sample gave 2.5 million or more CDR3-containing paired-end reads. Via MiXCR, TCRdb re-called the 5' RACE reads, giving one row per CDR3 protein. The repertoire includes 920,000 or so distinct CDR3 sequences, around 45% of them detected once, and approximately 17% sits in the top ten. Donors were systemically healthy Caucasian individuals from Russia aged roughly 6 to 90 years. The TCR comes from a woman in her fifties or sixties in good health. Specimen: blood.

Here the CDR3 reads CASSSRLAAYNEQFF. The CDR3 DNA is TGTGCCAGCAGCTCTCGACTAGCGGCATACAATGAGCAGTTCTTC. The chain uses TRBV11-2 and TRBJ2-1; 9 nucleotides agree with TRBD2. This CDR3 comprises 15 residues. Trimming removed 4 bases from V and 4 bases from J; junction bases left unmatched: 5. Per germline, CDR1 SGHAT and CDR2 FQNNGV.